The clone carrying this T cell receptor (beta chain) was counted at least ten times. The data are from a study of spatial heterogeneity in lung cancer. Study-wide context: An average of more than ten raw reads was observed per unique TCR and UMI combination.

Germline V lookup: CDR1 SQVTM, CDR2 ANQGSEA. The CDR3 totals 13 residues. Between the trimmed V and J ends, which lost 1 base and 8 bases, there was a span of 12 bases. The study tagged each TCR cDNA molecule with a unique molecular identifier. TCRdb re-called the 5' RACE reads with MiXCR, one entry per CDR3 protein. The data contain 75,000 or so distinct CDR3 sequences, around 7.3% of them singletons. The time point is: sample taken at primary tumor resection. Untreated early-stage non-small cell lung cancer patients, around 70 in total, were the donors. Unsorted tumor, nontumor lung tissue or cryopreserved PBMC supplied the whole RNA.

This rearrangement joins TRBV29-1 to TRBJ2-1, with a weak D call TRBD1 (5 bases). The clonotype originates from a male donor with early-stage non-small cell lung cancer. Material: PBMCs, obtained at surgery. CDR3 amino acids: CSVEAVRVDEQFF. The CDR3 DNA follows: TGCAGCGTTGAAGCGGTCAGGGTGGATGAGCAGTTCTTC.